These 27 T cell receptor beta chains were all obtained from the same sample, sequenced in a study of glioma-infiltrating T cells (dated by TCRdb to 2016 to 2017). Instrument on record: Illumina MiSeq. TCR alpha and beta CDR3 regions were amplified with the iRepertoire nested amplicon-rescue multiplex PCR (arm-PCR) platform from RNA. Using fastp at Q25 and MiXCR, TCRdb reprocessed the public reads and kept productive beta chains. Under each unique CDR3 protein, matching rows form one entry showing the most common genes and DNA. The sample includes about 44,000 distinct CDR3 sequences, with approximately 20% observed a single time. Of the sample, roughly 6% is held by the ten largest clones. Sequencing was performed on glioma tissue, nonneoplastic brain tissue, or PBMCs (not recorded which). All receptors derive from a human donor with low-grade glioma or glioblastoma, undergoing nonglioma brain surgery, or in good health (not recorded which).

This clonotype was detected ten times or more. The V call is TRBV7-2, the J call TRBJ1-6; D gene uncertain. This CDR3 region has 16 residues. Germline CDR1 reads SGHTA; CDR2 reads FQGNSA. V lost 5 bases and J lost 5, with 16 bases in between. This CDR3 is CASSPHPSINNSPLHF. DNA of the CDR3: TGTGCCAGCAGCCCTCACCCAAGTATTAATAATTCACCCCTCCACTTT.

This clonotype was observed many times. The chain couples TRBV7-2 to TRBJ2-1; 8 bases are shared with TRBD2. J was trimmed by 2 bases and V by 1 base; bases with no gene match: 1. CDR1 SGHTA and CDR2 FQGNSA come from the germline V gene. The CDR3 totals 15 residues. The CDR3 nucleotides are TGTGCCAGCAGCTTAGGGGGACTAGCCTACAATGAGCAGTTCTTC. Its protein is CASSLGGLAYNEQFF.

This clonotype was observed at least ten times. The chain recombines TRBV2 with TRBJ2-1; 7 nucleotides line up with TRBD2. V dropped 11 bases and J dropped 6; count of bases not matched to a gene: 10. In germline, CDR1 is SNHLY, CDR2 FYNNEI. The CDR3 runs to 13 residues. The CDR3 here is CAWGGLSFNEQFF. CDR3 coding DNA: TGTGCCTGGGGAGGGCTCAGCTTCAATGAGCAGTTCTTC.

This clonotype was detected many times. The rearrangement links TRBV7-9 to TRBJ2-3, with 8 bases that match TRBD1. Germline-derived CDR1 and CDR2 are SEHNR and FQNEAQ (reference sequence). This CDR3 region has 16 residues. With 5 bases clipped from V and 1 base from J, the junction kept 8 bases outside the gene matches. As DNA, the CDR3 is TGTGCCAGCAGCCCAGGGACAGGCCGGCGCACAGATACGCAGTATTTT. This gives the protein CASSPGTGRRTDTQYF.

This clonotype occurred many times. The genes are TRBV10-3 and TRBJ1-1, with D tentatively TRBD1 (6 bases). The CDR3 runs 14 residues. The V end lost 0 bases, the J end lost 8 bases, and 13 bases lay between the germline ends. CDR1 is ENHRY and CDR2 is SYGVKD in the germline V gene. Here the CDR3 DNA reads TGTGCCATCAGTGAGTCCGACAGGTACCAAGAAGCTTTCTTT. Its protein product is CAISESDRYQEAFF.

With respect to this clonotype: This clone may be a read error of a much larger clone one base away. This chain joins TRBV2 and TRBJ2-1; 8 bases match TRBD2. This CDR3 is built from 12 residues. CDR1 and CDR2 from the germline V gene are SNHLY and FYNNEI. In nucleotides, the CDR3 is TGTGCCAGCACCGGGGGGGCCCATGAGCAGCTCTTC. Translated: CASTGGAHEQLF.

This clonotype has a count of ten or more. V gene TRBV12-3 or TRBV12-4 combines with J gene TRBJ1-1; weak D call: TRBD1 (5 bases). CDR3 length: 15 residues. The germline V and J ends were trimmed by 5 bases and 0 bases, with 13 bases remaining between them. CDR3 nucleotide sequence: TGTGCCAGCAGTCCGGGACCCCGCTTGAACACTGAAGCTTTCTTT. Translation: CASSPGPRLNTEAFF.

In its sample, this clonotype was seen many times. This chain links TRBV20-1 with TRBJ1-5; D possibly corresponds to TRBD1 (5 bases). Per germline, CDR1 DFQATT and CDR2 SNEGSKA (reference sequence). This CDR3 comprises 14 residues. V lost 2 bases to trimming and J lost 3 bases, with 11 bases between them. CDR3 nucleotide sequence: TGCAGTGCTAGACCGTTACAGGACAATCAGCCCCAGCATTTT. Its translation is CSARPLQDNQPQHF.

The chain has TRBV29-1 and TRBJ1-5; possibly TRBD1 for D (6 bases). V lost 6 bases to trimming and J lost 4 bases, with 19 bases between them. The CDR3 length is 15 residues. Germline CDR1 is SQVTM and CDR2 is ANQGSEA. CDR3 residues: CSVLIQGDGNQPQHF. For the CDR3, the DNA is TGCAGCGTCCTCATACAGGGAGATGGTAATCAGCCCCAGCATTTT.

In this sample, this clonotype turned up many times. CDR3 amino acids: CASSPRTGSQKAFF. The CDR3 nucleotides are TGTGCCAGCTCACCAAGGACAGGGAGTCAAAAAGCTTTCTTT. This chain links TRBV18 with TRBJ1-1; TRBD1 matches at 8 bases. V shed 2 bases, J shed 9 bases, and the junction held 8 bases outside the gene matches. Germline loops: CDR1 KGHSH, CDR2 LQKENI. The CDR3 totals 14 residues.

The V call is TRBV11-1, the J call TRBJ2-3; the match to TRBD1 covers 11 bases. There are 15 residues in the CDR3. Per germline, CDR1 SGHAT and CDR2 FQDESV (reference sequence). J gave up 4 bases and V 4 bases, and 4 bases lay outside the gene matches. The CDR3 DNA sequence: TGTGCCAGCAGCTCGTGGACAGGGGGCGCAGATACGCAGTATTTT. This translates into CASSSWTGGADTQYF.

With respect to this clonotype: A junction end diverges from the germline sequence, so it may reflect a read error. CDR3 residues: CASSYSRTSGGSYNEQLF. The CDR3 DNA sequence: TGTGCCAGTAGTTATTCCAGGACTAGCGGGGGTTCCTACAATGAACAGTTATTC. J is TRBJ2-1 and V is TRBV6-2 or TRBV6-3, with TRBD2 matching 13 bases. The CDR3 is 18 residues long. Germline V gives CDR1 MNHEY, CDR2 SVGEGT.

This clonotype was seen at least ten times. The chain joins TRBV4-2 to TRBJ2-5; TRBD2 agrees at 7 bases. This CDR3 has 16 amino acids. Looked up from germline, CDR1 is LGHNA and CDR2 is YNFKEQ. The ends lost 4 bases at V and 1 base at J; junction bases unmatched: 9. In DNA, the CDR3 is TGTGCCAGCAGCCCCGTACCTAGCGGAACCCAAGAGACCCAGTACTTC. The encoded protein is CASSPVPSGTQETQYF.

As to this clonotype: A much larger clone lies one base from this, so it may be a read error. The chain links TRBV18 to TRBJ2-1, with 12 nucleotides matching TRBD2. CDR1 KGHSH and CDR2 LQKENI come from the germline V gene. There are 16 residues in the CDR3. CDR3 nucleotide sequence: TGTGCCAGCTCACCACCTGGACTAGCGGGAAACAATGAGCAGTTGTTC. It is translated as CASSPPGLAGNNEQLF.

This clonotype is medium-sized by share. The chain joins TRBV14 to TRBJ2-2; 9 positions match TRBD1. The CDR3 is 16 residues long. Germline V CDR1 and CDR2: SGHDN, FVKESK. The trim removed 4 bases at V and 3 bases at J, leaving 6 bases unmatched. CDR3 coding DNA: TGTGCCAGCAGCCCGCCGGGACAGGGATACACCGGGGAGCTGTTTTTT. Its protein product is CASSPPGQGYTGELFF.

The CDR3 nucleotides are TGTGCCAGCAGTTTATCGGAGGCGGGGTCGGAGTTCTTC. This encodes CASSLSEAGSEFF. The chain uses TRBV12-3 or TRBV12-4 and TRBJ2-1, with D possibly TRBD2 on 6 matching bases. V was cut by 2 bases and J by 14 bases, with 16 bases left in between. The CDR3 contains 13 residues.

The rearrangement links TRBV12-3 or TRBV12-4 to TRBJ2-1; 7 nucleotides align to TRBD2. The trim removed 3 bases at V and 3 bases at J, leaving 2 bases unmatched. This CDR3 spans 14 amino acids. This chain's CDR3 is CASSLGTNYNEQFF. In DNA form, the CDR3 reads TGTGCCAGCAGTTTGGGGACTAACTACAATGAGCAGTTCTTC.

At least ten counts were recorded for this clonotype. The chain recombines TRBV20-1 with TRBJ2-7, with D unresolved. Germline CDR1 and CDR2: DFQATT and SNEGSKA (reference sequence). The CDR3 covers 13 residues. V shed 0 bases and J shed 1 base, with 7 bases lying between them. The CDR3 DNA follows: TGCAGTGCTAGAGATCAGTCTTCCTACGAGCAGTACTTC. It codes for CSARDQSSYEQYF.

This clonotype has ten or more counts. One end of the junction is discordant with germline, which a read error may explain. The chain couples TRBV2 to TRBJ2-1; the match to TRBD2 covers 7 bases. CDR1 is SNHLY, CDR2 FYNNEI, per germline. The CDR3 extends over 13 amino acids. The CDR3 protein is CASSEAGYNEQFF. The CDR3 DNA is TGTGCCAGCAGCGAAGCGGGGTACAATGAGCAGTTCTTC. The full variable domain, with the rest looked up from reference TRBV2 and TRBJ2-1, is EPEVTQTPSHQVTQMGQEVILRCVPISNHLYFYWYRQILGQKVEFLVSFYNNEISEKSEIFDDQFSVERPDGSNFTLKIRSTKLEDSAMYFCASSEAGYNEQFFGPGTRLTVL.

This clonotype was observed a few times. This chain joins TRBV18 and TRBJ2-3; weak D call: TRBD2 (5 bases). The V gene lost 2 bases and the J gene lost 4 bases, with 16 bases spanning the gap. The CDR3 loop spans 16 amino acids. The germline CDR1 and CDR2 sequences are KGHSH and LQKENI. CDR3 protein: CASSPKDSFASDTQYF. For the CDR3, the DNA is TGTGCCAGCTCACCAAAGGACTCGTTTGCGTCAGATACGCAGTATTTT.

The sample holds many counts of this clonotype. This chain connects TRBV20-1 to TRBJ2-5, with D unclear. Trimming pared 0 bases from V and 2 bases from J, leaving 16 bases between. CDR3 length: 16 amino acids. CDR1 is DFQATT and CDR2 is SNEGSKA in the germline V gene (reference sequence). The CDR3 DNA sequence: TGCAGTGCTAGAGATCGTCGATTTGTCGCACAAGAGACCCAGTACTTC. The encoded protein is CSARDRRFVAQETQYF.

In this sample, this clonotype turned up once. The rearrangement joins TRBV5-6 to TRBJ2-1; D is uncertain. The CDR3 consists of 15 residues. The V gene's germline CDR1 is SGHDT and CDR2 YYEEEE. The V end lost 4 bases, the J end lost 5 bases, and 16 bases lay between the germline ends. The CDR3 bases are TGTGCCAGCAGCGACGGAACCTGGGTCAACAATGAGCAGTTCTTC. Protein product: CASSDGTWVNNEQFF. The full variable domain, in which reference TRBV5-6 and TRBJ2-1 provide the parts outside the CDR3, is DAGVTQSPTHLIKTRGQQVTLRCSPKSGHDTVSWYQQALGQGPQFIFQYYEEEERQRGNFPDRFSGHQFPNYSSELNVNALLLGDSALYLCASSDGTWVNNEQFFGPGTRLTVL.

The chain couples TRBV13 to TRBJ2-1, with D perhaps matching TRBD1 (6 bases). The V and J ends lost 0 bases and 5 bases respectively, with 8 bases between them. CDR1 and CDR2 from the germline V gene are PRHDT and FYEKMQ (reference sequence). This CDR3 has 14 amino acids. CDR3 amino acids: CASSLGDSHNEQFF. CDR3 sequence (DNA): TGTGCCAGCAGCTTAGGGGACAGCCACAATGAGCAGTTCTTC.

V gene TRBV30 combines with J gene TRBJ2-7; D unresolved. V gave up 0 bases and J gave up 8 bases, with 11 bases separating them. Germline CDR1 is GTSNPN and CDR2 is SVGIG (reference sequence). The CDR3 sequence is 12 residues long. CDR3: CAWSVLQEKQYF. As DNA, the CDR3 is TGTGCCTGGAGTGTACTGCAGGAGAAGCAGTACTTC. The full variable domain, with the rest looked up from reference TRBV30 and TRBJ2-7, is SQTIHQWPATLVQPVGSPLSLECTVEGTSNPNLYWYRQAAGRGLQLLFYSVGIGQISSEVPQNLSASRPQDRQFILSSKKLLLSDSGFYLCAWSVLQEKQYFGPGTRLTVT.

At least ten counts were recorded for this clonotype. V and J are TRBV6-1 and TRBJ2-1; D gene uncertain. The CDR3 covers 14 residues. Germline V gene data show CDR1 as MNHNS and CDR2 as SASEGT. Trimming shortened V by 6 bases and J by 8 bases, and 17 bases separated the two germline ends. CDR3 sequence: CASSVDAYPDEQFF. For the CDR3, the DNA is TGTGCCAGCAGCGTGGACGCCTATCCGGATGAGCAGTTCTTC.

This clonotype was seen ten or more times. This chain connects TRBV28 to TRBJ1-5; no clear D gene. With 11 bases removed from V and 1 base from J, the gap between germline ends came to 12 bases. The CDR3 totals 13 residues. CDR1 is MDHEN and CDR2 is SYDVKM in the germline V gene. CDR3 in DNA: TGTGCCCGCCCTGAATCGAGCAATCAGCCCCAGCATTTT. This translates into CARPESSNQPQHF.

This clonotype was recorded many times. This sequence joins TRBV20-1 and TRBJ2-5; 10 positions match TRBD2. CDR3 size: 15 residues. The V gene end was trimmed by 5 bases and the J gene end by 4 bases; junction bases not matched to a gene: 10. Germline CDR1 is DFQATT and CDR2 is SNEGSKA (reference sequence). CDR3 protein: CSAVLAGGLGETQYF. The CDR3 nucleotides are TGCAGTGCTGTTTTAGCGGGGGGCTTAGGAGAGACCCAGTACTTC.